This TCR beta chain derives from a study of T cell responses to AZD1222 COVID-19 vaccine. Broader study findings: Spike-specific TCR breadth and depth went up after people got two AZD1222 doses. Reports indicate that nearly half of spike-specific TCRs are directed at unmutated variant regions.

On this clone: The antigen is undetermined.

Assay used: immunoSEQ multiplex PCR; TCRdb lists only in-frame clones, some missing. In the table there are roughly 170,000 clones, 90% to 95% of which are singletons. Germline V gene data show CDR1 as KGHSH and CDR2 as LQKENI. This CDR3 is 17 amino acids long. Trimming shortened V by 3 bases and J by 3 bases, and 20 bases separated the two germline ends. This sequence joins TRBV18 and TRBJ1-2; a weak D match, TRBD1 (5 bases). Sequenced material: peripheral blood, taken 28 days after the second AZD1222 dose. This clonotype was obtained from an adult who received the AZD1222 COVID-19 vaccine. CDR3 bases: TGTGCCAGCTCACCGAGGTCACGGGACCCTGGGGACTATGGCTACACCTTC. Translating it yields CASSPRSRDPGDYGYTF.